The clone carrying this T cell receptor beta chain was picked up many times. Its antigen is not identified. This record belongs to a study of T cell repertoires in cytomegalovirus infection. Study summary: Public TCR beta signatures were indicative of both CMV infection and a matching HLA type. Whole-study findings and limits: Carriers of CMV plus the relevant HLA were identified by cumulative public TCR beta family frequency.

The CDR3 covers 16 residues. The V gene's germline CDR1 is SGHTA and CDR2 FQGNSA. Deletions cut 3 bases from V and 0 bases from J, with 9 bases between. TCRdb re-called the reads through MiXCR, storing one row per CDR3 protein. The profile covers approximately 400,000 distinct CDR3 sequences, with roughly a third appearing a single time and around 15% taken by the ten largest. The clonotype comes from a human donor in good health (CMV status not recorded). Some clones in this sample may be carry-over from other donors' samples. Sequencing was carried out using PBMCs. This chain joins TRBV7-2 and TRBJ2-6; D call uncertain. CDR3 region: CASSLFSLSGANVLTF. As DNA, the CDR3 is TGTGCCAGCAGCTTGTTTTCCCTCTCTGGGGCCAACGTCCTGACTTTC.